A single sample is the source of the 28 T cell receptor beta chains below, sequenced in a study of blood T cell repertoires in COVID-19 (dated by TCRdb to 2020 to 2021). Libraries were prepared through the immunoSEQ multiplex PCR assay. TCRdb carries this immuneACCESS record with in-frame sequences only. Its versions omit some clonotypes, under half of them owing to an unresolved V gene in the studies checked, with the rest unexplained. This sample has 150,000 to 200,000 clones in its table, and approximately 83% of those were observed once. The top ten clonotypes cover roughly 9.1% of the sample. Sequencing input: peripheral blood. The receptors come from a woman older than 75 with active or convalescent COVID-19.

This clone was picked up one time. The CDR3 region is CASTPAGTGYGGYTF. Written as DNA, the CDR3 is TGTGCCAGCACCCCCGCCGGGACAGGGTATGGTGGCTACACCTTC. This chain joins TRBV9 and TRBJ1-2; 9 bases agree with TRBD1. The germline CDR1 and CDR2 sequences are SGDLS and YYNGEE. Trimming took 6 bases from V and 7 from J; bases not matched to a gene: 13. The CDR3 has 15 residues. Filled out from reference TRBV9 and TRBJ1-2, the complete variable domain reads DSGVTQTPKHLITATGQRVTLRCSPRSGDLSVYWYQQSLDQGLQFLIQYYNGEERAKGNILERFSAQQFPDLHSELNLSSLELGDSALYFCASTPAGTGYGGYTFGSGTRLTVV.

The chain employs TRBV9 and TRBJ2-2, with 7 bases aligning to TRBD1. This CDR3 is 12 amino acids long. Germline loops: CDR1 SGDLS, CDR2 YYNGEE. With 4 bases clipped from V and 9 bases from J, the junction kept 3 bases outside the gene matches. The CDR3 DNA sequence: TGTGCCAGCAGCACAGGGGTCCGGGAGCTGTTTTTT. Protein product: CASSTGVRELFF.

The chain combines TRBV7-8 with TRBJ1-3; 9 positions match TRBD1. The CDR3 contains 16 residues. Germline V gene lookup returns CDR1 SGHVS and CDR2 FQNEAQ. Unmatched junction bases numbered 8, after V lost 5 bases and J lost 3 bases. CDR3 loop: CASSGPGTGLGNTIYF. The DNA for the CDR3 is TGTGCCAGCAGCGGACCCGGGACAGGGCTTGGAAACACCATATATTTT.

This clone has just a few counts. The chain couples TRBV25-1 to TRBJ2-1; 10 bases map to TRBD1. Per the germline V gene, CDR1 is MGHDK and CDR2 is SYGVNS. This CDR3 has 15 residues. V was clipped by 6 bases and J by 4 bases; unmatched bases: 6. Written as DNA, the CDR3 is TGTGCCAGCAGCCTCGGACAGGGGGGATACAATGAGCAGTTCTTC. Translated: CASSLGQGGYNEQFF. Together with reference TRBV25-1 and TRBJ2-1, the CDR3 gives the full variable domain: EADIYQTPRYLVIGTGKKITLECSQTMGHDKMYWYQQDPGMELHLIHYSYGVNSTEKGDLSSESTVSRIRTEHFPLTLESARPSHTSQYLCASSLGQGGYNEQFFGPGTRLTVL.

The chain combines TRBV4-1 with TRBJ1-3; 10 bases align to TRBD1. J was trimmed by 2 bases and V by 0 bases; bases with no gene match: 7. The CDR3 sequence is 18 residues long. Germline CDR1 and CDR2: MGHRA and YSYEKL. The CDR3 reads CASSQDRDRGAPGNTIYF. CDR3 in DNA: TGCGCCAGCAGCCAAGATCGGGACAGGGGAGCCCCTGGAAACACCATATATTTT.

The chain couples TRBV7-2 to TRBJ1-6; 8 nucleotides line up with TRBD1. The junction had 4 bases not matched to a gene; V was cut back by 3 bases and J by 6 bases. The CDR3 spans 15 residues. CDR1 and CDR2 from the germline V gene are SGHTA and FQGNSA. DNA for the CDR3: TGTGCCAGCAGCTTGCAGGGGGCTAGTAATTCACCCCTCCACTTT. Translation: CASSLQGASNSPLHF.

In DNA, the CDR3 is TGTGCCAGCAGTGAAGGTCTAGCGGGTGAGCAGTACTTC. As protein: CASSEGLAGEQYF. The chain employs TRBV6-1 and TRBJ2-7; the match to TRBD2 covers 8 bases. The V segment lost 1 base and the J segment 7 bases; nucleotides outside the gene matches: 3. This CDR3 has 13 residues. CDR1 MNHNS and CDR2 SASEGT come from the germline V gene.

This chain joins TRBV10-2 and TRBJ1-6, with D unresolved. The CDR3 is 15 residues long. V lost 6 bases to trimming and J lost 5 bases, with 14 bases between them. CDR1 WSHSY and CDR2 SAAADI come from the germline V gene. The CDR3 region is CASSPAQADNSPLHF. The CDR3 nucleotides are TGCGCCAGCAGCCCCGCGCAGGCCGATAATTCACCCCTCCACTTT.

For this clone: One end of the junction fails to match germline, which may point to a read error. The chain combines TRBV23-1 with TRBJ1-2; 9 bases are a match to TRBD1. TRBV23-1 is labeled an ORF, and its function is uncertain. CDR3 size: 16 residues. CDR3 nucleotides: TGCGCCAGCAGTCAATCAAAGACAGGGGGGAACTCTGGCTACACCTTC. This codes for CASSQSKTGGNSGYTF.

The chain carries TRBV3-1 (or the pseudogene TRBV3-2) and TRBJ1-3; D possibly corresponds to TRBD1 (5 bases). Trimming removed 0 bases at V and 4 bases at J, with 7 bases between. Germline V gene sequence: CDR1 LGHDT, CDR2 YNNKEL (reference sequence). This CDR3 contains 14 residues. The CDR3 loop is CASSQDREGNTIYF. DNA for the CDR3: TGTGCCAGCAGCCAAGACAGGGAAGGAAACACCATATATTTT.

This chain links TRBV28 with TRBJ1-5; D may be TRBD1 (5 bases). Trimming shortened V by 5 bases and J by 7 bases, and 21 bases separated the two germline ends. This CDR3 is 16 amino acids long. Germline assignment: CDR1 MDHEN and CDR2 SYDVKM. CDR3 sequence reads: CASSPLQGTGRQPQHF. CDR3 in DNA: TGTGCCAGCAGTCCCCTGCAGGGTACCGGGCGGCAGCCCCAGCATTTT.

V gene TRBV6-2 or TRBV6-3 combines with J gene TRBJ2-1, with 12 bases fitting TRBD2. Per the germline V gene, CDR1 is MNHEY and CDR2 is SVGEGT. CDR3 size: 15 residues. The V and J ends lost 5 bases and 9 bases, in that order; junction bases with no gene match: 8. CDR3 bases: TGTGCCAGCAGTCCATCTAGCGGGGGGGCCGGTGAGCAGTTCTTC. It encodes CASSPSSGGAGEQFF.

The gene calls are TRBV10-3 and TRBJ2-3; 10 bases match TRBD1. The CDR3 is 14 amino acids. Germline V gene sequence: CDR1 ENHRY, CDR2 SYGVKD. V was clipped by 0 bases and J by 14 bases; unmatched bases: 8. The CDR3 bases are TGTGCCATCAGTGAGTCTGAGACAGGGGGCTTGGGGTATTTT. Translating it yields CAISESETGGLGYF.

In its sample, this clone was seen once. CDR3 coding DNA: TGCGCCAGCAGCTGGGAGGGCCTCCCTAACTATGGCTACACCTTC. Protein product: CASSWEGLPNYGYTF. This sequence joins TRBV5-1 and TRBJ1-2; D is undetermined. There are 15 residues in the CDR3. V was cut by 3 bases and J by 0 bases, with 12 bases left in between. CDR1 is SGHRS and CDR2 is YFSETQ in the germline V gene.

The chain is built from TRBV5-1 and TRBJ2-1; 7 positions match TRBD1. V was pared by 0 bases and J by 9 bases, with 6 bases of the junction left unmatched. The CDR3 has 14 amino acids. Germline CDR1 is SGHRS and CDR2 is YFSETQ. CDR3 bases: TGCGCCAGCAGCTTGGGAGGGGGCCAGAGTGAGCAGTTCTTC. It translates to CASSLGGGQSEQFF.

The V gene is TRBV5-1, the J gene TRBJ2-7; 16 bases are a match to TRBD2. The CDR3 runs to 17 residues. Germline-derived CDR1 and CDR2 are SGHRS and YFSETQ. J gave up 1 base and V 3 bases, and 4 bases lay outside the gene matches. Written as DNA, the CDR3 is TGCGCCAGCAGCTGGGGACTAGCGGGGGGGCCATCCTACGAGCAGTACTTC. The encoded protein is CASSWGLAGGPSYEQYF.

V is TRBV7-9 and J is TRBJ2-7; the D is unclear. CDR3 length equals 12 residues. Per the germline V gene, CDR1 is SEHNR and CDR2 is FQNEAQ (reference sequence). V lost 5 bases and J 3 bases, leaving 8 bases between the germline ends. The CDR3 is CASSPPNYEQYF. The CDR3 DNA reads as TGTGCCAGCAGCCCCCCAAACTACGAGCAGTACTTC. The variable domain in full, with the rest retrieved from reference TRBV7-9 and TRBJ2-7, is DTGVSQNPRHKITKRGQNVTFRCDPISEHNRLYWYRQTLGQGPEFLTYFQNEAQLEKSRLLSDRFSAERPKGSFSTLEIQRTEQGDSAMYLCASSPPNYEQYFGPGTRLTVT.

The gene calls are TRBV3-1 (or the pseudogene TRBV3-2) and TRBJ1-2, with D possibly being TRBD1 (5 bases). V lost 6 bases and J lost 3, with 14 bases in between. CDR1 is LGHDT and CDR2 is YNNKEL in the germline V gene (reference sequence). This CDR3 is built from 14 residues. The CDR3 is CASSLLGEDYGYTF. The CDR3 nucleotides are TGTGCCAGCAGTCTCCTGGGGGAGGACTATGGCTACACCTTC.

The CDR3 region has the DNA TGTGCCAGTAGTACCCTCGGGGGGGGCGAAGACACCATATATTTT. Translating gives CASSTLGGGEDTIYF. The chain carries TRBV19 and TRBJ1-3, with a tentative D call TRBD1 (6 bases). The V end lost 4 bases, the J end lost 8 bases, and 18 bases lay between the germline ends. This CDR3 region has 15 residues. Germline assignment: CDR1 LNHDA and CDR2 SQIVND (reference sequence).

The chain uses TRBV5-1 and TRBJ1-1; D is ambiguous. The germline gives CDR1 SGHRS, CDR2 YFSETQ. The CDR3 covers 14 residues. V lost 0 bases to trimming and J lost 0 bases, with 6 bases between them. CDR3: CASSLDSMNTEAFF. DNA for the CDR3: TGCGCCAGCAGCTTGGACAGTATGAACACTGAAGCTTTCTTT.

The V call is TRBV2, the J call TRBJ1-1, with D perhaps matching TRBD1 (5 bases). The CDR3 totals 13 residues. Trimming removed 4 bases from V and 2 bases from J, with 8 bases in between. Germline V gene lookup returns CDR1 SNHLY and CDR2 FYNNEI. CDR3 loop: CASSARENTEAFF. The CDR3, as DNA: TGTGCCAGCAGTGCCAGGGAAAACACTGAAGCTTTCTTT.

Comment on this clone: Other DNA variants within this sample encode the same CDR3. The CDR3 DNA reads TGTGCCAGCTCACCCCCTAACACCGGGGAGCTGTTTTTT. It translates to CASSPPNTGELFF. The chain recombines TRBV18 with TRBJ2-2, with D hard to call. Trimming pared 3 bases from V and 2 bases from J, leaving 4 bases between. Germline CDR1 reads KGHSH; CDR2 reads LQKENI. This CDR3 has 13 residues.

In this sample, this clone turned up once. The chain has TRBV4-1 and TRBJ2-7; tentatively, D is TRBD1 (6 bases). Germline CDR1 reads MGHRA; CDR2 reads YSYEKL. V shed 1 base and J shed 2 bases, with 15 bases lying between them. The CDR3 length is 16 residues. The CDR3 loop reads CASSQGGGHITYEQYF. For the CDR3, the DNA is TGCGCCAGCAGCCAAGGAGGGGGACATATAACCTACGAGCAGTACTTC.

This clone showed up just once. V usage is TRBV5-4 and J usage is TRBJ1-3, with 9 bases fitting TRBD1. In germline, CDR1 is SGHNT, CDR2 YYREEE (reference sequence). This CDR3 is built from 18 residues. Unmatched junction bases numbered 7, after V lost 0 bases and J lost 0 bases. The CDR3, as DNA: TGTGCCAGCAGCTTGGGGGGGACAGGGTCCCTCTCTGGAAACACCATATATTTT. Residues: CASSLGGTGSLSGNTIYF.

This sequence joins TRBV5-1 and TRBJ1-2, with TRBD1 matching 9 bases. In germline, CDR1 is SGHRS, CDR2 YFSETQ. J gave up 2 bases and V 4 bases, and 9 bases lay outside the gene matches. There are 16 residues in the CDR3. The CDR3 region is CASSHNGGQGNYGYTF. The CDR3 DNA reads TGCGCCAGCAGCCATAACGGCGGACAGGGGAACTATGGCTACACCTTC.

The CDR3 protein is CASSLGQGAFGNTIYF. The CDR3 DNA reads as TGTGCCAGCAGCTTAGGACAGGGGGCGTTCGGAAACACCATATATTTT. The J gene is TRBJ1-3, the V gene TRBV7-2; TRBD1 agrees at 10 bases. Germline CDR1 and CDR2: SGHTA and FQGNSA. J gave up 4 bases and V 1 base, and 4 bases lay outside the gene matches. The CDR3 extends over 16 amino acids.

V gene TRBV3-1 (or the pseudogene TRBV3-2) combines with J gene TRBJ2-3; 8 positions match TRBD2. CDR3 length equals 17 residues. In germline, CDR1 is LGHDT, CDR2 YNNKEL (reference sequence). V lost 2 bases to trimming and J lost 6 bases; unmatched junction nucleotides: 13. The CDR3 DNA is TGTGCCAGCAGCCAATCCTCCGCCGGGACTAGATGGGATACGCAGTATTTT. It translates to CASSQSSAGTRWDTQYF.

The genes are TRBV6-5 and TRBJ1-6, with TRBD1 identical over 7 bases. The germline V gene has CDR1 MNHEY and CDR2 SVGAGI. There are 15 residues in the CDR3. The V gene end was trimmed by 2 bases and the J gene end by 14 bases; junction bases not matched to a gene: 12. The CDR3 nucleotides are TGTGCCAGCAGTTACACCCTATCGACAGGGAGTGCCCTCCACTTT. Translated: CASSYTLSTGSALHF.